The 31 T cell receptor beta chains below all came from one sample that was sequenced in a study of spatial heterogeneity in lung cancer. In TCRdb, the 5' RACE reads were re-called with MiXCR into one record per CDR3 protein. The sample carries more than 35,000 distinct CDR3 sequences, less than 5.5% recorded once. As for time point: sample taken at primary tumor resection. Sequencing of whole RNA from tumor, nontumor lung or frozen PBMC involved no sorting. The sample in question was PBMCs, obtained at surgery. These receptors were taken from a female donor with early-stage non-small cell lung cancer.

This clonotype has at least ten counts. The chain uses TRBV18 and TRBJ1-2; 7 nucleotides line up with TRBD1. The CDR3 is 14 amino acids. The trim removed 3 bases at V and 7 bases at J, leaving 8 bases unmatched. Germline CDR1 KGHSH, CDR2 LQKENI. CDR3 in DNA: TGTGCCAGCTCACCGTCCCGGGACAGTTTTGGCTACACCTTC. Protein product: CASSPSRDSFGYTF.

This clonotype was seen ten or more times. The chain carries TRBV5-1 and TRBJ1-2; D is unresolved. Germline CDR1 and CDR2: SGHRS and YFSETQ. The length of the CDR3 is 14 residues. V lost 0 bases to trimming and J lost 4 bases, with 10 bases between them. The CDR3 region is CASSLEGFAYGYTF. Here the CDR3 DNA reads TGCGCCAGCAGCTTGGAGGGATTTGCCTATGGCTACACCTTC.

This clonotype was recorded at least ten times. The chain joins TRBV10-1 to TRBJ2-1; D not certain. Germline loops: CDR1 WNHNN, CDR2 SYGVQD (reference sequence). V lost 4 bases and J lost 2, with 3 bases in between. This CDR3 is 12 amino acids long. CDR3 region: CASSAAYNEQFF. The CDR3 nucleotides read TGCGCCAGCAGTGCGGCCTACAATGAGCAGTTCTTC.

This clonotype has only a few counts. V gene TRBV6-6 combines with J gene TRBJ2-7; 10 nucleotides line up with TRBD1. The V and J ends lost 4 bases and 3 bases, in that order; junction bases with no gene match: 9. This CDR3 is 16 amino acids long. Germline V lookup: CDR1 MNHNY, CDR2 SVGAGI (reference sequence). The CDR3 coding sequence is TGTGCCAGCAGTTGGATCCGGGACAGGGGTCTCTACGAGCAGTACTTC. Protein: CASSWIRDRGLYEQYF.

This clonotype appeared many times. The chain couples TRBV4-1 to TRBJ2-6; D unresolved. This CDR3 comprises 15 residues. V was clipped by 1 base and J by 3 bases, with 7 bases between them. Germline CDR1 is MGHRA and CDR2 is YSYEKL. CDR3 in DNA: TGCGCCAGCAGCCAAGTTTTCGGTGGGGCCAACGTCCTGACTTTC. Translating gives CASSQVFGGANVLTF.

This chain connects TRBV9 to TRBJ2-2; D assignment may be TRBD1 or TRBD2 (6 bases each). The V end lost 5 bases, the J end lost 0 bases, and 17 bases lay between the germline ends. The CDR3 is 17 amino acids. The germline gives CDR1 SGDLS, CDR2 YYNGEE. DNA for the CDR3: TGTGCCAGCAGTGACCTGAGGGGGGCCTCGAACACCGGGGAGCTGTTTTTT. This sequence encodes CASSDLRGASNTGELFF.

In its sample, this clonotype ranks as medium-sized. The chain carries TRBV7-2 and TRBJ2-5, with TRBD2 matching over 7 bases. V lost 2 bases, J lost 2 bases, and 5 bases stayed unmatched. Germline V lookup: CDR1 SGHTA, CDR2 FQGNSA. The CDR3 extends over 15 amino acids. CDR3 sequence: CASSLKRGYQETQYF. DNA of the CDR3: TGTGCCAGCAGCTTAAAGCGGGGCTATCAAGAGACCCAGTACTTC.

This clonotype was counted many times. The chain employs TRBV29-1 and TRBJ2-7, with D tentatively TRBD1 (6 bases). In germline, CDR1 is SQVTM, CDR2 ANQGSEA. CDR3 length: 11 amino acids. V gave up 7 bases and J gave up 3 bases, with 10 bases separating them. Here the CDR3 reads CSGIGGYEQYF. In nucleotides, the CDR3 is TGCAGCGGTATAGGGGGCTACGAGCAGTACTTC.

In this sample, this clonotype turned up many times. The chain couples TRBV19 to TRBJ2-1, with 8 bases lining up with TRBD1. CDR1 is LNHDA and CDR2 is SQIVND in the germline V gene (reference sequence). The CDR3 has 15 amino acids. Trimming took 4 bases from V and 4 from J; bases not matched to a gene: 6. CDR3 bases: TGTGCCAGTAGTAGGACAGGGTTCGGTTACAATGAGCAGTTCTTC. Its protein is CASSRTGFGYNEQFF.

This clonotype occurred many times. This chain joins TRBV27 and TRBJ1-2; a possible D gene is TRBD1 (5 bases). V lost 4 bases to trimming and J lost 6 bases, with 12 bases between them. This CDR3 is built from 13 residues. Germline V CDR1 and CDR2: MNHEY, SMNVEV (reference sequence). CDR3 loop: CASSSVRVHGYTF. The CDR3 DNA is TGTGCCAGCAGTTCTGTCAGGGTACATGGCTACACCTTC.

The rearrangement uses TRBV21-1 and TRBJ1-4; the table assigns TRBD1, which was not confirmed against the DNA. TRBV21-1 is a known pseudogene. The CDR3 is 15 amino acids. DNA of the CDR3: TGTGCCAGCAGCAGCCGGGACAGGGAGAATGAAAAACTGTTTTTT. Translation gives CASSSRDRENEKLFF.

This clonotype came up many times. The chain links TRBV5-4 to TRBJ1-4; 9 positions match TRBD1. The CDR3 length is 13 residues. After removal of 7 bases from V and 10 bases from J, the junction contained 8 bases not matched to a gene. Germline values: CDR1 SGHNT, CDR2 YYREEE (reference sequence). As DNA, the CDR3 is TGTGCCAGCTCAACCGGGACAGGGCGAAAACTGTTTTTT. This codes for CASSTGTGRKLFF.

This clonotype appeared many times. The chain joins TRBV3-1 to TRBJ1-4; maybe TRBD1 (6 bases). V gave up 1 base and J gave up 10 bases, with 13 bases separating them. Germline lookup yields CDR1 LGHDT and CDR2 YNNKEL (reference sequence). CDR3 length equals 14 residues. CDR3 protein: CASSQGTTGGKLFF. The DNA of the CDR3 is TGTGCCAGCAGCCAAGGGACGACAGGCGGAAAACTGTTTTTT.

This clonotype was recorded at least ten times. V and J are TRBV20-1 and TRBJ2-7; 8 nucleotides agree with TRBD2. This CDR3 spans 15 amino acids. The V gene end was trimmed by 0 bases and the J gene end by 2 bases; junction bases not matched to a gene: 6. CDR1 DFQATT and CDR2 SNEGSKA come from the germline V gene (reference sequence). CDR3 sequence (DNA): TGCAGTGCTAGAGATCCGAGCGGGGGTCCCTACGAGCAGTACTTC. This gives the protein CSARDPSGGPYEQYF.

V is TRBV14 and J is TRBJ2-5, with D possibly called TRBD1 or TRBD2 (6 bases each). The V gene's germline CDR1 is SGHDN and CDR2 FVKESK. Trimming took 0 bases from V and 0 from J, leaving 20 bases between them. There are 19 residues in the CDR3. The CDR3 sequence is CASSQEGITGAWYQETQYF. CDR3 coding DNA: TGTGCCAGCAGCCAAGAAGGTATCACGGGGGCCTGGTACCAAGAGACCCAGTACTTC.

This sequence joins TRBV5-4 and TRBJ2-1, with 8 bases matching TRBD2. Germline V lookup: CDR1 SGHNT, CDR2 YYREEE (reference sequence). Trimming took 0 bases from V and 5 from J; bases not matched to a gene: 7. The CDR3 contains 16 residues. This CDR3 is CASSLGTGGQNNEQFF. Written as DNA, the CDR3 is TGTGCCAGCAGCTTGGGGACGGGGGGGCAAAACAATGAGCAGTTCTTC. The entire variable domain, with the rest obtained from reference TRBV5-4 and TRBJ2-1, is as follows: ETGVTQSPTHLIKTRGQQVTLRCSSQSGHNTVSWYQQALGQGPQFIFQYYREEENGRGNFPPRFSGLQFPNYSSELNVNALELDDSALYLCASSLGTGGQNNEQFFGPGTRLTVL.

This clonotype was seen many times. The chain combines TRBV2 with TRBJ2-7, with 9 bases fitting TRBD2. Trimming took 2 bases from V and 2 from J; bases not matched to a gene: 7. Germline-derived CDR1 and CDR2 are SNHLY and FYNNEI. This CDR3 comprises 16 residues. CDR3 loop: CASSEMAGGPPYEQYF. DNA for the CDR3: TGTGCCAGCAGTGAAATGGCGGGGGGGCCGCCCTACGAGCAGTACTTC.

This clonotype was seen repeatedly, ten times or more. V usage is TRBV7-3 and J usage is TRBJ2-7; 7 bases are a match to TRBD1. Losses at the gene ends were 4 bases for V and 4 bases for J; bases not matched to a gene: 1. Germline V gives CDR1 SGHTA, CDR2 FQGTGA. The CDR3 consists of 12 residues. The CDR3: CASSWTGYEQYF. CDR3 DNA: TGTGCCAGCAGCTGGACAGGTTACGAGCAGTACTTC.

This chain joins TRBV9 and TRBJ2-1; D may be TRBD1 or TRBD2 (5 bases each). Germline CDR1 and CDR2: SGDLS and YYNGEE. The CDR3 length is 14 residues. Trimming removed 4 bases from V and 9 bases from J, with 17 bases in between. The CDR3 protein is CASSSGTPSGEQFF. CDR3 sequence (DNA): TGTGCCAGCAGCTCCGGGACCCCTTCCGGTGAGCAGTTCTTC.

This clonotype has a count of ten or more. The rearrangement joins TRBV5-1 to TRBJ2-7; D is perhaps TRBD2 (5 bases). V lost 3 bases and J lost 1, with 11 bases in between. Germline CDR1 is SGHRS and CDR2 is YFSETQ. There are 14 residues in the CDR3. CDR3 bases: TGCGCCAGCAGCTCGGGCGGAGGTTCCTACGAGCAGTACTTC. Its protein product is CASSSGGGSYEQYF.

Ten or more counts support this clonotype. This chain joins TRBV7-2 and TRBJ2-5; maybe TRBD2 (5 bases). The germline V gene has CDR1 SGHTA and CDR2 FQGNSA. The CDR3 is 14 residues long. V was trimmed by 3 bases and J by 2 bases, leaving 10 bases between them. CDR3 nucleotide sequence: TGTGCCAGCAGCTTGAGGGTGGGGCAAGAGACCCAGTACTTC. It codes for CASSLRVGQETQYF.

This clonotype turned up a few times. The chain carries TRBV11-2 and TRBJ2-5, with TRBD1 matching 7 bases. The CDR3 sequence is 13 residues long. The germline gives CDR1 SGHAT, CDR2 FQNNGV. J was trimmed by 7 bases and V by 4 bases; bases with no gene match: 6. The CDR3 is CASSSTGMGTQYF. The CDR3 DNA reads as TGTGCCAGCAGCTCGACAGGGATGGGGACCCAGTACTTC.

Ten or more counts support this clonotype. The chain carries TRBV5-4 and TRBJ2-3; TRBD2 aligns across 14 bases. This CDR3 contains 18 residues. The trim removed 5 bases at V and 4 bases at J, leaving 12 bases unmatched. Per germline, CDR1 SGHNT and CDR2 YYREEE (reference sequence). The CDR3 loop reads CASSPGTSGGNKADTQYF. CDR3 in DNA: TGTGCCAGCAGTCCCGGGACTAGCGGGGGAAATAAGGCAGATACGCAGTATTTT.

This clonotype was observed at least ten times. This chain joins TRBV6-6 and TRBJ1-5; D unclear. Per germline, CDR1 MNHNY and CDR2 SVGAGI (reference sequence). The CDR3 has 13 amino acids. The ends were cut back, 2 bases at V and 3 bases at J, with 5 bases in the middle. This CDR3 reads CASSYVDNQPQHF. CDR3 coding DNA: TGTGCCAGCAGTTACGTAGACAATCAGCCCCAGCATTTT.

In its sample, this clonotype is medium-sized (0.01 to 0.1%). DNA of the CDR3: TGTGCCAGCAGCGTAGCTGACAGCCCCTCTCGGCAGTTCTTC. It specifies CASSVADSPSRQFF. The chain carries TRBV9 and TRBJ2-1; maybe TRBD1 (5 bases). The CDR3 loop spans 14 amino acids. The V and J ends lost 0 bases and 12 bases respectively, with 16 bases between them. Germline lookup yields CDR1 SGDLS and CDR2 YYNGEE.

This clonotype was detected many times. DNA of the CDR3: TGCAGTGCTAGTGTTCCCTCCCTCGCGGGGGGGCAGTATTTT. Residues: CSASVPSLAGGQYF. The genes are TRBV20-1 and TRBJ2-3; 8 bases line up with TRBD2. The germline gives CDR1 DFQATT, CDR2 SNEGSKA (reference sequence). J gave up 11 bases and V 3 bases, and 13 bases lay outside the gene matches. CDR3 size: 14 residues.

This clonotype was observed a handful of times. The rearrangement links TRBV2 to TRBJ1-1; 7 bases align to TRBD1. J was trimmed by 4 bases and V by 2 bases; bases with no gene match: 1. Germline V lookup: CDR1 SNHLY, CDR2 FYNNEI. The CDR3 is 13 amino acids. The CDR3 nucleotides read TGTGCCAGCAGTGAATGGGACAGCACTGAAGCTTTCTTT. The encoded protein is CASSEWDSTEAFF.

The sample holds many counts of this clonotype. The chain recombines TRBV12-2 with TRBJ2-5; the D call of TRBD1 is as the table states it, not checked on the DNA. TRBV12-2 constitutes a pseudogene. The CDR3 has 15 residues. CDR3 DNA: TGTGCAAGTCGCTTCCGCCTGGGGGCCGGGGAGACCCAGTACTTC. It encodes CASRFRLGAGETQYF.

This clonotype was observed at least ten times. This chain links TRBV14 with TRBJ2-7; 9 bases map to TRBD2. The CDR3 loop spans 19 amino acids. V trimming: 0 bases; J trimming: 4 bases; junction bases outside the gene matches: 16. CDR1 SGHDN and CDR2 FVKESK come from the germline V gene. CDR3 in amino acids: CASSQDPATAGLAAYEQYF. CDR3 nucleotides: TGTGCCAGCAGCCAAGATCCGGCGACAGCGGGACTAGCAGCGTACGAGCAGTACTTC.

The V and J genes are TRBV15 and TRBJ2-1; D possibly corresponds to TRBD1 (6 bases). V lost 6 bases, J lost 0 bases, and 15 bases lay in between. This CDR3 is 16 amino acids long. Germline V gene data show CDR1 as LNHNV and CDR2 as YYDKDF (reference sequence). CDR3 coding DNA: TGTGCCACCAGTTTTCTCGACAGGATCTCCTACAATGAGCAGTTCTTC. It yields the protein CATSFLDRISYNEQFF.

There are a few counts of this clonotype. The rearrangement uses TRBV11-3 and TRBJ2-1, with D unresolved. Per the germline V gene, CDR1 is SGHNT and CDR2 is YENEEA. This CDR3 comprises 12 residues. V was pared by 0 bases and J by 7 bases, with 4 bases between. CDR3 region: CASSLDWNEQFF. The CDR3 DNA reads TGTGCCAGCAGCTTAGATTGGAATGAGCAGTTCTTC.